This T cell receptor (beta chain) is from a study of shared clonotypes between healthy human individuals. Study overall: A couple of women and a few men aged 18 to 49 made up the donors.

The CDR3 sequence is 15 residues long. The V gene's germline CDR1 is SGDLS and CDR2 YYNGEE. Trimming removed 0 bases at V and 0 bases at J, with 7 bases between. Sequencing was performed with immunoSEQ multiplex PCR; in TCRdb, only in-frame clones are kept and a portion is missing. This table has 95,000 to 120,000 clones, around 71% appearing once. Input material: memory CD8+ T cells sorted from blood. Indicated subset: CD45RO+ cells pooled with CCR7-negative TemRA cells. The source is a woman aged 25-40 years in good health. The chain combines TRBV9 with TRBJ2-1, with no clear D. This chain's CDR3 is CASSVESISYNEQFF. Here the CDR3 DNA reads TGTGCCAGCAGCGTAGAGAGCATCTCCTACAATGAGCAGTTCTTC.